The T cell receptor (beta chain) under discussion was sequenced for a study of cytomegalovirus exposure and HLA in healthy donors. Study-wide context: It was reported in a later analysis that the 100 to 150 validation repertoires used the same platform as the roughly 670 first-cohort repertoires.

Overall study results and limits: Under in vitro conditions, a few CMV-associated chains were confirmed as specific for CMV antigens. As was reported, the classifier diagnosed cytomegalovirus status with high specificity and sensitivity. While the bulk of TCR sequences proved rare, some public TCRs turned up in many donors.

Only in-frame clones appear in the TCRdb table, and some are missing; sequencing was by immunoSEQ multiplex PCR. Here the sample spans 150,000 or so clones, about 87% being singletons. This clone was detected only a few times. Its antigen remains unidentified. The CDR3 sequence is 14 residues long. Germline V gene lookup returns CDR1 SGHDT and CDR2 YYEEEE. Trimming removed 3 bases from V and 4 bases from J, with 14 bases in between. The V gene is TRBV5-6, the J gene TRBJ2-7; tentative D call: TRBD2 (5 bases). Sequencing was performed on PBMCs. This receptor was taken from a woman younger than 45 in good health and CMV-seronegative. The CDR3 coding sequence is TGTGCCAGCAGCTCAAGACTAATGCCGTACGAGCAGTACTTC. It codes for CASSSRLMPYEQYF.